A single sample gave rise to the 5 T cell receptor beta chains below, sequenced in a study of cytomegalovirus exposure and HLA in healthy donors. Amplification used 60 Vbeta primers and 13 Jbeta primers. TCRdb's copy holds only in-frame clones and misses some; the assay was immunoSEQ multiplex PCR. The table includes approximately 150,000 clones, around 85% detected once. The material sequenced was PBMCs. These receptors were obtained from a woman aged 25 to 39 in good health and CMV-seronegative.

The rearrangement links TRBV7-9 to TRBJ1-1; a weak D match, TRBD1 (5 bases). The germline gives CDR1 SEHNR, CDR2 FQNEAQ (reference sequence). V was pared by 5 bases and J by 1 base, with 17 bases between. This CDR3 spans 16 amino acids. CDR3 region: CASSPAIAGENTEAFF. For the CDR3, the DNA is TGTGCCAGCAGCCCCGCAATAGCGGGGGAGAACACTGAAGCTTTCTTT. The full variable domain, in which reference TRBV7-9 and TRBJ1-1 provide the parts outside the CDR3, is DTGVSQNPRHKITKRGQNVTFRCDPISEHNRLYWYRQTLGQGPEFLTYFQNEAQLEKSRLLSDRFSAERPKGSFSTLEIQRTEQGDSAMYLCASSPAIAGENTEAFFGQGTRLTVV.

The chain employs TRBV4-3 and TRBJ2-3; tentatively, D is TRBD2 (6 bases). Between the trimmed V and J ends, which lost 0 bases and 3 bases, there was a span of 19 bases. Germline lookup yields CDR1 LGHNA and CDR2 YSLEER. The CDR3 sequence is 18 residues long. The chain's CDR3 is CASSQDYGRLGETDTQYF. Here the CDR3 DNA reads TGCGCCAGCAGCCAAGATTATGGGCGACTAGGTGAGACAGATACGCAGTATTTT.

This clone was seen more than once but under ten times. The junction does not match germline at one end; this may be a read error. This sequence joins TRBV7-9 and TRBJ2-7; perhaps TRBD2 as D (5 bases). Germline V lookup: CDR1 SEHNR, CDR2 FQNEAQ (reference sequence). The CDR3 consists of 13 residues. The CDR3 DNA is TGTTCCAGCAGCTTAGCCCACGGGGACGAGCAGTACTTC. Protein: CSSSLAHGDEQYF.

The rearrangement joins TRBV19 to TRBJ1-4, with D hard to call. CDR3 length equals 14 residues. Trimming pared 2 bases from V and 1 base from J, leaving 5 bases between. The V gene's germline CDR1 is LNHDA and CDR2 SQIVND (reference sequence). In DNA form, the CDR3 reads TGTGCCAGTAGTATACGTCTAACTAATGAAAAACTGTTTTTT. Translation: CASSIRLTNEKLFF.

The chain employs TRBV2 and TRBJ1-4, with 7 bases aligning to TRBD1. CDR3 length: 15 residues. Trimming removed 6 bases from V and 3 bases from J; junction bases left unmatched: 7. The germline V gene encodes CDR1 SNHLY and CDR2 FYNNEI. The CDR3 DNA follows: TGTGCCAGCAGCGAGAACAGGGGTGCTAATGAAAAACTGTTTTTT. Translation: CASSENRGANEKLFF.